This T cell receptor beta chain comes out of a study of graft-versus-host responses after intestinal transplantation. Study-level information: Multivisceral, liver-intestinal, or isolated intestinal grafts were transplanted into recipients. Regarding the study as a whole: Researchers found GvH clones in recipient marrow, and some showed up first in ileum or blood. Early post-transplant falls in HvG clones accompanied the peak levels of circulating GvH clones.

Sequenced by immunoSEQ multiplex PCR; TCRdb stores in-frame clones only, minus some. The repertoire holds over 100,000 clones, roughly 93% seen once, with more than 0.1% in the top ten. CDR1 is MNHEY and CDR2 is SVGAGI in the germline V gene. CDR3 length equals 14 residues. With V trimmed by 5 bases and J by 3 bases, 6 bases remained unmatched. For this clone: Its cognate antigen is unknown.

This receptor was identified in a human donor who received an intestinal transplant. The sequenced sample was unstimulated CD4+ T cells sorted from spleen or lymph node cells, obtained before intestinal transplant. This chain uses TRBV6-5 with TRBJ2-7, with 8 positions matching TRBD1. The DNA for the CDR3 is TGTGCCAGCAGTGAAGGGGGACAGGACTACGAGCAGTACTTC. The encoded protein is CASSEGGQDYEQYF.